These 19 T cell receptor beta chains came from one sample sequenced in a study of OX40 agonist ivuxolimab in advanced cancers. This table comes from immunoSEQ multiplex PCR, and its TCRdb copy is limited to in-frame clones, with some not included. The repertoire holds approximately 50,000 clones, with about 90% as singletons. Material: CD4+ or CD8+ T cells sorted from blood, obtained in a trial of the OX40 agonist ivuxolimab. These receptors originate from an adult with an advanced solid tumor such as melanoma, head and neck, liver or kidney cancer.

This chain links TRBV6-1 with TRBJ1-2, with a weak D call TRBD1 (5 bases). The CDR3 is 15 residues long. Germline V gene sequence: CDR1 MNHNS, CDR2 SASEGT. V was clipped by 7 bases and J by 3 bases, with 18 bases between them. In DNA form, the CDR3 reads TGTGCCAGCACTTTAGGGACCCAGACGGACTATGGCTACACCTTC. Translating it yields CASTLGTQTDYGYTF.

The genes are TRBV11-2 and TRBJ2-7; TRBD2 matches at 7 bases. V dropped 3 bases and J dropped 3; count of bases not matched to a gene: 2. The CDR3 has 13 residues. Germline V gives CDR1 SGHAT, CDR2 FQNNGV. CDR3: CASSFSGGYEQYF. DNA of the CDR3: TGTGCCAGCAGCTTTTCGGGGGGCTACGAGCAGTACTTC.

In nucleotides, the CDR3 is TGTGCCAGCAGTCCATACAGGCAAGAGACCCAGTACTTC. Translation gives CASSPYRQETQYF. This rearrangement joins TRBV27 to TRBJ2-5; tentatively, D is TRBD1 (5 bases). The CDR3 contains 13 residues. V lost 5 bases and J lost 2, with 9 bases in between. Germline V gene sequence: CDR1 MNHEY, CDR2 SMNVEV (reference sequence).

V gene TRBV11-2 combines with J gene TRBJ1-1; TRBD1 agrees at 11 bases. The CDR3 covers 14 residues. The junction had 7 bases not matched to a gene; V was cut back by 3 bases and J by 10 bases. CDR1 is SGHAT, CDR2 FQNNGV, per germline. CDR3 sequence reads: CASSFGDRGLAAFF. In DNA form, the CDR3 reads TGTGCCAGCAGCTTCGGGGACAGGGGGTTAGCAGCTTTCTTT.

The chain has TRBV18 and TRBJ2-7; 9 positions match TRBD1. The CDR3 length is 14 residues. Losses at the gene ends were 5 bases for V and 6 bases for J; bases not matched to a gene: 8. The germline V gene has CDR1 KGHSH and CDR2 LQKENI. In nucleotides, the CDR3 is TGTGCCAGCTCAGTCCGGGACAGGGCCTCCGAGCAGTACTTC. Translated, it gives CASSVRDRASEQYF.

Comments on this clone: The junction does not match germline at one end; this may be a read error. This sequence joins TRBV2 and TRBJ1-2; tentatively, D is TRBD1 (6 bases). This CDR3 spans 16 amino acids. Germline CDR1 and CDR2: SNHLY and FYNNEI. The CDR3 here is CASRGETGTLAYGSTF. The CDR3 DNA reads as TGTGCCAGCAGGGGAGAGACAGGAACCCTCGCCTATGGCTCCACCTTC.

The chain has TRBV4-1 and TRBJ2-5; no firm D call. The germline V gene has CDR1 MGHRA and CDR2 YSYEKL. V was shortened by 4 bases and J by 2 bases, with 8 bases between the two germline ends. The CDR3 runs 13 residues. CDR3 residues: CASSPRTQETQYF. The CDR3, as DNA: TGCGCCAGCAGCCCGAGGACGCAAGAGACCCAGTACTTC.

The V and J genes are TRBV18 and TRBJ2-7; D is undetermined. CDR1 and CDR2 from the germline V gene are KGHSH and LQKENI. The V gene lost 2 bases and the J gene lost 1 base, with 9 bases spanning the gap. The CDR3 is made up of 14 amino acids. Here the CDR3 DNA reads TGTGCCAGCTCACCAGTTGGGGTATCCTACGAGCAGTACTTC. Translation gives CASSPVGVSYEQYF.

The rearrangement uses TRBV9 and TRBJ2-5, with D possibly being TRBD1 (5 bases). CDR1 and CDR2 (germline): SGDLS, YYNGEE. This CDR3 comprises 13 residues. With 4 bases removed from V and 5 bases from J, the gap between germline ends came to 12 bases. The CDR3 DNA sequence: TGTGCCAGCAGCCCCGACAGATGGGAGACCCAGTACTTC. Its protein is CASSPDRWETQYF. The variable domain in full, with the rest retrieved from reference TRBV9 and TRBJ2-5, is DSGVTQTPKHLITATGQRVTLRCSPRSGDLSVYWYQQSLDQGLQFLIQYYNGEERAKGNILERFSAQQFPDLHSELNLSSLELGDSALYFCASSPDRWETQYFGPGTRLLVL.

The chain employs TRBV19 and TRBJ1-2; D remains ambiguous. This CDR3 region has 14 residues. From germline, CDR1 is LNHDA and CDR2 SQIVND (reference sequence). V lost 0 bases and J lost 5, with 10 bases in between. The CDR3 sequence is CASSIDRGNYGYTF. The CDR3 nucleotides read TGTGCCAGTAGTATAGATAGAGGGAATTATGGCTACACCTTC.

The V and J genes are TRBV11-3 and TRBJ2-5; D ambiguous. Germline CDR1 is SGHNT and CDR2 is YENEEA. Trimming shortened V by 1 base and J by 5 bases, and 14 bases separated the two germline ends. This CDR3 is built from 15 residues. In DNA, the CDR3 is TGTGCCAGCAGCTTAGGGAGTCTGGGTGGTGAGACCCAGTACTTC. It translates to CASSLGSLGGETQYF. The full variable domain, completed using reference TRBV11-3 and TRBJ2-5, is EAGVVQSPRYKIIEKKQPVAFWCNPISGHNTLYWYLQNLGQGPELLIRYENEEAVDDSQLPKDRFSAERLKGVDSTLKIQPAELGDSAVYLCASSLGSLGGETQYFGPGTRLLVL.

The chain is built from TRBV4-1 and TRBJ1-6; weak D call: TRBD1 (6 bases). Germline V gene lookup returns CDR1 MGHRA and CDR2 YSYEKL. CDR3 length equals 15 residues. The V and J ends lost 0 bases and 11 bases respectively, with 14 bases between them. The CDR3 spells CASSQDWAGVTPLHF. Here the CDR3 DNA reads TGCGCCAGCAGCCAAGATTGGGCAGGGGTAACACCCCTCCACTTT.

This chain joins TRBV5-1 and TRBJ2-5; TRBD2 matches at 15 bases. Germline loops: CDR1 SGHRS, CDR2 YFSETQ. The CDR3 length is 17 residues. Germline trimming cut 4 bases from V and 3 bases from J; bases unmatched to any gene: 7. The CDR3 loop is CASSLLGLAGGKETQYF. CDR3 DNA sequence: TGCGCCAGCAGCCTATTGGGACTAGCGGGAGGAAAAGAGACCCAGTACTTC.

V and J are TRBV7-9 and TRBJ2-7; no firm D call. In germline, CDR1 is SEHNR, CDR2 FQNEAQ (reference sequence). CDR3 length equals 14 residues. Trimming took off 5 bases at V and 2 bases at J, with 13 bases between the two ends. The CDR3 here is CASSPRTAAYEQYF. The CDR3 coding sequence is TGTGCCAGCAGCCCCCGGACGGCGGCCTACGAGCAGTACTTC.

This clone appeared once. The chain recombines TRBV6-1 with TRBJ1-2; D unresolved. This CDR3 has 10 amino acids. Per germline, CDR1 MNHNS and CDR2 SASEGT. V shed 1 base and J shed 9 bases, with 3 bases lying between them. The CDR3 loop is CASSEVRYTF. CDR3 in DNA: TGTGCCAGCAGTGAAGTCCGCTACACCTTC.

J is TRBJ2-5 and V is TRBV7-3; D perhaps matches TRBD1 (7 bases). Trimming shortened V by 2 bases and J by 2 bases, and 12 bases separated the two germline ends. There are 15 residues in the CDR3. The germline V gene has CDR1 SGHTA and CDR2 FQGTGA. The CDR3 sequence is CASSLGRGQQETQYF. CDR3 coding DNA: TGTGCCAGCAGCTTAGGGCGGGGACAGCAAGAGACCCAGTACTTC.

The chain carries TRBV23-1 and TRBJ2-2; possible D gene TRBD2, 6 bases. TRBV23-1 is an ORF, with its function uncertain. V gave up 0 bases and J gave up 6 bases, with 20 bases separating them. This CDR3 contains 18 residues. The CDR3 DNA reads TGCGCCAGCAGTCAATCTCATCATCCGGGAGAGAAACCCGGGGAGCTGTTTTTT. It yields the protein CASSQSHHPGEKPGELFF.

This chain links TRBV19 with TRBJ2-2, with D uncertain. CDR3 size: 15 residues. Trimming took 5 bases from V and 0 from J, leaving 10 bases between them. The germline gives CDR1 LNHDA, CDR2 SQIVND (reference sequence). CDR3: CASSPSPANTGELFF. CDR3 in DNA: TGTGCCAGTAGTCCCAGTCCGGCGAACACCGGGGAGCTGTTTTTT.

CDR3 nucleotide sequence: TGCGCCAGCAGCCCCTGGGGTGCGACAGGGGGCTTGCAGACCCAGTACTTC. Translated, it gives CASSPWGATGGLQTQYF. V and J are TRBV4-1 and TRBJ2-5; 10 nucleotides match TRBD1. The CDR3 consists of 17 residues. CDR1 and CDR2 from the germline V gene are MGHRA and YSYEKL. V dropped 4 bases and J dropped 6; count of bases not matched to a gene: 14.